Listed below are T cell receptor beta chains from one sample, sequenced in a study of CD8 T cells in Susac syndrome. TCRdb itself ran the immunoSEQ multiplex PCR reads through MiXCR, one entry per CDR3 protein. Of 100,000 to 150,000 distinct CDR3 sequences in the sample, roughly 96% are singletons; the top ten hold more than 0.1%. The sample taken for sequencing was CD4+ T cells from PBMCs. The receptors stem from a human donor in good health. CDR3s include the opening cysteine and the closing phenylalanine or tryptophan. The D gene is left open where the match is weak. Not every row has a clone size; where given, it reads once, few, many or a size class.

TRBV30	TRBJ1-2	-	TRBD1	CAWIPPPGQGNYGYTF	TGTGCCTGGATACCCCCGCCGGGACAGGGGAACTATGGCTACACCTTC
TRBV29-1	TRBJ2-2	-	-	CSVAEVLRDYRRTGELFF	TGCAGCGTCGCCGAGGTCTTAAGGGATTACCGACGCACCGGGGAGCTGTTTTTT
TRBV9	TRBJ2-2	-	-	CASRAVEANTGELFF	TGTGCCAGCAGGGCGGTTGAGGCGAACACCGGGGAGCTGTTTTTT
TRBV3-1	TRBJ1-5	-	TRBD1	CASSYSGTGGGQPQHF	TGTGCCAGCAGCTACTCCGGGACAGGGGGCGGTCAGCCCCAGCATTTT
TRBV19	TRBJ2-2	-	TRBD1	CASSITGVTGELFF	TGTGCCAGTAGTATTACAGGGGTAACCGGGGAGCTGTTTTTT
TRBV28	TRBJ1-4	-	-	CASSLVGKLFF	TGTGCCAGCAGTTTAGTGGGAAAACTGTTTTTT
TRBV2	TRBJ1-1	-	-	CASRGSPTEAFF	TGTGCCAGCAGGGGATCCCCTACTGAAGCTTTCTTT
TRBV27	TRBJ2-2	-	TRBD1	CASCWDRATGELFF	TGTGCCAGCTGCTGGGACAGGGCCACCGGGGAGCTGTTTTTT
TRBV28	TRBJ2-7	-	-	CASSYTAGLLDRDTHF	TGTGCCAGCAGTTACACAGCGGGACTACTCGACAGGGACACGCACTTC
TRBV2	TRBJ2-7	-	TRBD2	CASSEQGLASDEQYF	TGTGCCAGCAGTGAACAGGGACTAGCAAGCGACGAGCAGTACTTC
TRBV6-2/TRBV6-3	TRBJ2-1	-	-	CASLYRDYSYNEQFF	TGTGCCAGCCTCTATCGCGACTACTCCTACAATGAGCAGTTCTTC
TRBV6-4	TRBJ2-2	-	-	CASMFRENAGELFF	TGTGCCAGCATGTTTCGGGAGAACGCCGGGGAGCTGTTTTTT
TRBV6-6	TRBJ1-2	-	-	CASSSQGNGYTF	TGTGCCAGCAGTTCCCAGGGGAATGGCTACACCTTC
TRBV28	TRBJ1-1	-	TRBD1	CASSPVPGQGNTEAFF	TGTGCCAGCAGTCCGGTCCCGGGACAGGGGAACACTGAAGCTTTCTTT
TRBV29-1	TRBJ2-1	-	-	CSVDPGHASSYNEQFF	TGCAGCGTTGACCCGGGGCACGCGAGCTCCTACAATGAGCAGTTCTTC
TRBV4-2	TRBJ2-2	-	TRBD2	CASSHQREPNTGELFF	TGTGCCAGCAGCCATCAGCGGGAGCCCAACACCGGGGAGCTGTTTTTT
TRBV3-1	TRBJ2-5	-	TRBD1	CASSPHGTGGAETQYF	TGTGCCAGCAGCCCCCATGGCACAGGGGGCGCGGAGACCCAGTACTTC
TRBV29-1	TRBJ2-3	-	-	CSVLPAQDTQYF	TGCAGCGTCCTTCCCGCCCAAGATACGCAGTATTTT
TRBV7-9	TRBJ2-1	-	TRBD2	CASSLRLAGGPHEQFF	TGTGCCAGCAGCCTCAGACTAGCGGGAGGGCCCCATGAGCAGTTCTTC
TRBV29-1	TRBJ1-3	-	-	CSVGDSGNTIYF	TGCAGCGTTGGGGACTCTGGAAACACCATATATTTT
TRBV28	TRBJ2-1	-	TRBD2	CASSPGLAGVAEQFF	TGTGCCAGCAGCCCGGGACTAGCGGGAGTGGCTGAGCAGTTCTTC
TRBV4-1	TRBJ1-5	-	-	CASSQETDPSGGPQHF	TGCGCCAGCAGCCAAGAGACCGATCCCTCGGGAGGGCCCCAGCATTTT
TRBV5-1	TRBJ2-7	-	TRBD2	CASSPQGTSLYEQYF	TGCGCCAGCAGCCCACAAGGGACTAGCCTCTACGAGCAGTACTTC
TRBV7-2	TRBJ2-7	-	-	CASSPGGAWEQYF	TGTGCCAGCAGCCCAGGGGGGGCTTGGGAGCAGTACTTC
TRBV3-1	TRBJ2-6	-	-	CASSRLGAGANVLTF	TGTGCCAGCAGCCGCCTGGGGGCTGGGGCCAACGTCCTGACTTTC
TRBV3-1	TRBJ2-5	few	-	CASSQVETQYF	TGTGCCAGCAGCCAAGTTGAGACCCAGTACTTC
TRBV19	TRBJ2-5	-	TRBD1	CASSREGQAGETQYF	TGTGCCAGTAGTAGAGAGGGACAGGCAGGGGAGACCCAGTACTTC
TRBV27	TRBJ2-2	-	-	CASSLRVTGELFF	TGTGCCAGCAGTTTAAGGGTCACCGGGGAGCTGTTTTTT
TRBV14	TRBJ2-7	once	TRBD2	CASSQFTSGSVQYF	TGTGCCAGCAGCCAATTTACTAGCGGGAGTGTGCAGTACTTC
TRBV3-1	TRBJ1-2	-	-	CASSQVGGSGGYTF	TGTGCCAGCAGCCAAGTGGGGGGATCCGGGGGCTACACCTTC
TRBV3-1	TRBJ2-7	-	-	CATGHGSSYEQYF	TGTGCCACCGGACACGGAAGCTCCTACGAGCAGTACTTC
TRBV12-3/TRBV12-4	TRBJ2-4	-	TRBD1	CASIGLGPGQGLNIQYF	TGTGCCAGCATCGGTTTGGGGCCGGGACAGGGGTTAAACATTCAGTACTTC
TRBV7-2	TRBJ2-7	few	-	CASSSYYEQYF	TGTGCCAGCAGCTCCTACTACGAGCAGTACTTC
TRBV24-1	TRBJ2-2	-	-	CATSDLPPWTGELFF	TGTGCCACCAGTGATCTGCCCCCGTGGACCGGGGAGCTGTTTTTT
TRBV10-3	TRBJ2-5	-	-	CAISASEGETQYF	TGTGCCATCAGTGCTAGCGAGGGGGAGACCCAGTACTTC
TRBV28	TRBJ1-2	-	-	CASSLSQGRGPTF	TGTGCCAGCAGTTTATCCCAGGGGCGGGGCCCCACCTTC
TRBV19	TRBJ2-5	-	-	CASSLPGGRRETQYF	TGTGCCAGTAGTCTTCCGGGGGGCCGCCGAGAGACCCAGTACTTC
TRBV29-1	TRBJ2-1	-	-	CSFGSSPSSYNEQFF	TGCAGCTTTGGTTCGTCCCCTAGCTCCTACAATGAGCAGTTCTTC
TRBV29-1	TRBJ2-1	-	TRBD1	CSVGQGPWGEQFF	TGCAGCGTAGGACAGGGACCATGGGGTGAGCAGTTCTTC
TRBV27	TRBJ2-5	-	-	CASSLPPGSPAPQETQYF	TGTGCCAGCAGTTTACCCCCTGGCAGCCCGGCGCCCCAAGAGACCCAGTACTTC
TRBV24-1	TRBJ2-1	-	-	CATSGGVGDRAQFF	TGTGCCACCAGTGGGGGGGTCGGGGATAGGGCGCAGTTCTTC
TRBV12-3/TRBV12-4	TRBJ2-1	-	-	CATESFPLVHEQFF	TGTGCCACCGAGTCCTTTCCACTAGTTCATGAGCAGTTCTTC
TRBV12-3/TRBV12-4	TRBJ2-6	once	-	CASASQTGANVLTF	TGTGCCAGCGCCTCACAGACTGGGGCCAACGTCCTGACTTTC
TRBV2	TRBJ2-7	-	-	CASKRGNAGSSYEQYF	TGTGCCAGCAAAAGGGGTAACGCAGGAAGCTCCTACGAGCAGTACTTC
TRBV19	TRBJ2-5	-	-	CASSTLHTVQETQYF	TGTGCCAGTAGTACCCTACACACGGTTCAAGAGACCCAGTACTTC
TRBV19	TRBJ2-7	-	-	CASSVQAREEEQYF	TGTGCCAGTAGTGTACAGGCCCGTGAGGAAGAGCAGTACTTC
TRBV30	TRBJ2-7	-	-	CAWKYVGVSYEQYF	TGTGCCTGGAAGTATGTGGGAGTATCGTACGAGCAGTACTTC
TRBV2	TRBJ2-3	-	-	CASSEWDSSTDTQYF	TGTGCCAGCAGTGAATGGGACTCTAGCACAGATACGCAGTATTTT
TRBV19	TRBJ2-1	-	TRBD1	CASSRDRGGPGYNEQFF	TGTGCCAGTAGCAGGGACAGGGGAGGGCCGGGGTACAATGAGCAGTTCTTC
TRBV5-1	TRBJ2-1	-	TRBD2	CASRPRGGPYNEQFF	TGCGCCAGCAGACCTCGGGGAGGGCCATACAATGAGCAGTTCTTC
TRBV29-1	TRBJ2-5	-	-	CSVHGGLETQYF	TGCAGCGTCCATGGGGGGCTGGAGACCCAGTACTTC